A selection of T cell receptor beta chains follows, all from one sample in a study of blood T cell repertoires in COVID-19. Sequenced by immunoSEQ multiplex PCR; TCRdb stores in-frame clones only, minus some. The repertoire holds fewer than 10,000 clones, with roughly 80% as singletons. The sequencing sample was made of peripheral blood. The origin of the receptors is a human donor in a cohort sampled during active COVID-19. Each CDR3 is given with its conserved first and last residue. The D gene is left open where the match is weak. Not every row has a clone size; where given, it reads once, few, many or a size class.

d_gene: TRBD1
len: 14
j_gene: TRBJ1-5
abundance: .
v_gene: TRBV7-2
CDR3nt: TGTGCCAGCAGCTCAGGGGGGCTCGGTCAGCCCCAGCATTTT
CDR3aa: CASSSGGLGQPQHF

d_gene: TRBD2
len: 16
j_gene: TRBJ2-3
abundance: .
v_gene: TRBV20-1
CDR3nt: TGCAGTGCTAGTGGTTGGCGGGAGGGCCGGGCAGATACGCAGTATTTT
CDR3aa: CSASGWREGRADTQYF

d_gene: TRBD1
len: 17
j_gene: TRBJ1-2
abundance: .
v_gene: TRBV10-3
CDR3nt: TGTGCCATCAGCCGAACTCCAACCGGGACAGGAAACTATGGCTACACCTTC
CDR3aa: CAISRTPTGTGNYGYTF

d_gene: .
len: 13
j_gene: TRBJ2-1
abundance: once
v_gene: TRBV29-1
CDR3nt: TGCAGCGTTGAAGGCAGGGGAAAACGAGAGCAGTTCTTC
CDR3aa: CSVEGRGKREQFF

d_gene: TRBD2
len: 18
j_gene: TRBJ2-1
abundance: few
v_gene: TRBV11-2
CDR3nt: TGTGCCAGCAGCTCCCGACTAGCCCCAACCACGGCCTACAATGAGCAGTTCTTC
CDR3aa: CASSSRLAPTTAYNEQFF

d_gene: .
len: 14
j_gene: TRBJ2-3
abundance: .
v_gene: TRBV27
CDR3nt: TGTGCCAGCAGTAGGGACATTGGCGAAGATACGCAGTATTTT
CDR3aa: CASSRDIGEDTQYF

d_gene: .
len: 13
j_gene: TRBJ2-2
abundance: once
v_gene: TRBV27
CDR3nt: TGTGCCAGCAGTTTGAGAAGGGGCGGGGAGCTGTTTTTT
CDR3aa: CASSLRRGGELFF

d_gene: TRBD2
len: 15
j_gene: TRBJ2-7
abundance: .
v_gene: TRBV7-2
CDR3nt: TGTGCCAGCAGCTTAGGGGGAGGGAGCTCCTACGAGCAGTACTTC
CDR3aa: CASSLGGGSSYEQYF

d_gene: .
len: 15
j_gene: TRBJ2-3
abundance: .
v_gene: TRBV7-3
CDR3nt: TGTGCCAGCAGCTCACTGGGACTCGGCGCAGATACGCAGTATTTT
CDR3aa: CASSSLGLGADTQYF

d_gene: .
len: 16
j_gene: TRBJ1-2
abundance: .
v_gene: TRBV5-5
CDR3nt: TGTGCCAGCAGCTGGTACCTCAGACAGGATAAGAATGGCTACACCTTC
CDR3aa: CASSWYLRQDKNGYTF

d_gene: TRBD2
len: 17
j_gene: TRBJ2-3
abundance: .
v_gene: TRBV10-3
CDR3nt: TGTGCCATCAGTGAACTAGCGGGGACGCGTAGCACAGATACGCAGTATTTT
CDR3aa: CAISELAGTRSTDTQYF

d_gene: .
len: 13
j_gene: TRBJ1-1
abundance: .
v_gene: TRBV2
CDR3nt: TGTGCCAGCAGTGAATCGCGGGGCACTGAAGCTTTCTTT
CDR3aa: CASSESRGTEAFF

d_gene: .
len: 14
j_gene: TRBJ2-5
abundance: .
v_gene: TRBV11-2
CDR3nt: TGTGCCAGCAGCTTAGCTAGTAGCGGAGAGACCCAGTACTTC
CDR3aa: CASSLASSGETQYF

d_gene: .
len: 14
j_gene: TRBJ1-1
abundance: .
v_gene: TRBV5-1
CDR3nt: TGCGCCAGCAGCGGAACAGGTACAAGCACTGAAGCTTTCTTT
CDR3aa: CASSGTGTSTEAFF

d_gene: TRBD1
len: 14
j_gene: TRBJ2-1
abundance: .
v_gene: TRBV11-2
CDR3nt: TGTGCCAGCATCCCGGGACAGGTGTACAATGAGCAGTTCTTC
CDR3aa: CASIPGQVYNEQFF

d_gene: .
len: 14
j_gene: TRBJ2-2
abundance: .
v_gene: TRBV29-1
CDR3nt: TGCAGCGTTGCCCTAGACTATAACACCGGGGAGCTGTTTTTT
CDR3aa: CSVALDYNTGELFF

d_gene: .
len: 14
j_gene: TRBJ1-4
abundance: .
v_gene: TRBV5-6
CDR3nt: TGTGCCAGCAGCCGTGCCAGGGTATCTGAAAAACTGTTTTTT
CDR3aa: CASSRARVSEKLFF

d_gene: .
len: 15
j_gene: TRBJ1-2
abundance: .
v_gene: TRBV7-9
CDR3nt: TGTGCCAGCAGCCCGCCGTGGGACACTAACTATGGCTACACCTTC
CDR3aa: CASSPPWDTNYGYTF

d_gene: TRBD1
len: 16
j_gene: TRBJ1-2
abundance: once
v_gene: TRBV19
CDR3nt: TGTGCCAGTAGGGACAGGGGGCGAAACTTTAACTATGGCTACACCTTC
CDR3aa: CASRDRGRNFNYGYTF

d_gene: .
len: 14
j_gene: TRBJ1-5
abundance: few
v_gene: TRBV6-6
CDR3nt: TGTGCCAGCAGTTACCCGGAGGGCAATCAGCCCCAGCATTTT
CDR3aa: CASSYPEGNQPQHF

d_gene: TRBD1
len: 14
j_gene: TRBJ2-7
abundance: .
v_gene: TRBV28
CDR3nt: TGTGCCAGCAGTGGGGCAGGGACAGTCTCCGAGCAGTACTTC
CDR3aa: CASSGAGTVSEQYF

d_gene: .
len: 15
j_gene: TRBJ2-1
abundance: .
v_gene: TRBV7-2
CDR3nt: TGTGCCAGCATCCACCGGGATCCCTCCTACAATGAGCAGTTCTTC
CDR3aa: CASIHRDPSYNEQFF

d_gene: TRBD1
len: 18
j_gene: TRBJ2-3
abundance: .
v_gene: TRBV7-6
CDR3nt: TGTGCCAGCAGCTTAACCCGGGACAGCTTAGTGTCCGGAGATACGCAGTATTTT
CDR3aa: CASSLTRDSLVSGDTQYF

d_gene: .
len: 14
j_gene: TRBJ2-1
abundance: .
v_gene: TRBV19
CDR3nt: TGTGCCAGTAGTATAGGGCCAGCGGCCAATGAGCAGTTCTTC
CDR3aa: CASSIGPAANEQFF

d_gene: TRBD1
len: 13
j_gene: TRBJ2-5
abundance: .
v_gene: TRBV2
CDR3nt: TGTGCCAGCAGGAGGGACAGTCGGGAGACCCAGTACTTC
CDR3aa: CASRRDSRETQYF

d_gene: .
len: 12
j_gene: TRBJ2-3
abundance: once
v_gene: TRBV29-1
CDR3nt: TGCAGCGCCGATGAGGACTCGGGTACGCAGTATTTT
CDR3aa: CSADEDSGTQYF

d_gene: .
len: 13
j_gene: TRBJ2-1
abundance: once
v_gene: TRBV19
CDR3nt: TGTGCCACCTACGGCAGGGACTACAATGAGCAGTTCTTC
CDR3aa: CATYGRDYNEQFF

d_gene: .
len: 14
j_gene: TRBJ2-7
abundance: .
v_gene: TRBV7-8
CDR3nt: TGTGCCAGCAGCTACTACAGGGACGGGGTCAAGCAGTACTTC
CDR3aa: CASSYYRDGVKQYF

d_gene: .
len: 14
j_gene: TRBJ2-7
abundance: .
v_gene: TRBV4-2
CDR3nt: TGTGCCAGCAGCGGGCCCGGAGGGGTCTACGAGCAGTACTTC
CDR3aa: CASSGPGGVYEQYF

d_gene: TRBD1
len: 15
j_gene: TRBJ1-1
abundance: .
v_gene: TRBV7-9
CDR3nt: TGTGCCAGCAGCTCGGGACAGGGGGCCATGTCTGAAGCTTTCTTT
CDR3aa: CASSSGQGAMSEAFF

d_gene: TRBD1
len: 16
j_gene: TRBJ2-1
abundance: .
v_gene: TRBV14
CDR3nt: TGTGCCAGCAGCCAAGGAAGGGGGCTTATTTCCAATGAGCAGTTCTTC
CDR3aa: CASSQGRGLISNEQFF